This T cell receptor (beta chain) emerged from a study of blood T cell repertoires in COVID-19. Libraries were prepared by immunoSEQ multiplex PCR; TCRdb keeps only in-frame clonotypes and omits some of them. The table shows 180,000 or so clones, with around 76% occurring only once. Germline lookup yields CDR1 MNHEY and CDR2 SVGEGT. CDR3 length: 12 amino acids. The V end lost 2 bases, the J end lost 9 bases, and 5 bases lay between the germline ends. This receptor was taken from a woman between 50 and 59 years old with active or convalescent COVID-19. The chain couples TRBV6-2 or TRBV6-3 to TRBJ1-6; D is undetermined. The sample taken for sequencing was peripheral blood. The CDR3, as DNA: TGTGCCAGCAGTTACGGGCGTTCACCCCTCCACTTT. It specifies CASSYGRSPLHF.